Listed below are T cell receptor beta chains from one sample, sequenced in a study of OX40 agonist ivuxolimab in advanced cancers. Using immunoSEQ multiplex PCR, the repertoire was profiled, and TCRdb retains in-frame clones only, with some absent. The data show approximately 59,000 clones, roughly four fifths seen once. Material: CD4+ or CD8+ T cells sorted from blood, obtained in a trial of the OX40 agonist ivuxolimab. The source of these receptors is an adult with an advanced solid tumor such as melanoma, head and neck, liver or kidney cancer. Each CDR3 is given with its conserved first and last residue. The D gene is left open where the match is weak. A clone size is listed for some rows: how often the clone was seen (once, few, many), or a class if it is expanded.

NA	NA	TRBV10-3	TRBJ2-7	CAISEFYEQYF	TGTGCCATCAGTGAGTTTTACGAGCAGTACTTC
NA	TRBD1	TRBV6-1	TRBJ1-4	CASRQTGAGEKLFF	TGTGCCAGCAGACAGACAGGGGCAGGGGAAAAACTGTTTTTT
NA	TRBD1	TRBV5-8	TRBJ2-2	CASRFQTGTNPGELFF	TGTGCCAGCAGATTCCAGACAGGGACCAATCCCGGGGAGCTGTTTTTT
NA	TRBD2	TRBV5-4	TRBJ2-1	CASSFAGGVSYNEQFF	TGTGCCAGCAGCTTTGCCGGGGGGGTCTCCTACAATGAGCAGTTCTTC
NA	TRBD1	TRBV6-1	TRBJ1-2	CASTIGTAVLYGYTF	TGTGCCAGCACCATAGGGACAGCGGTACTCTATGGCTACACCTTC
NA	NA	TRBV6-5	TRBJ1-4	CASSKGGTNEKLFF	TGTGCCAGCAGTAAGGGGGGAACTAATGAAAAACTGTTTTTT
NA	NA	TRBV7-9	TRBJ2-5	CASSAAKYQETQYF	TGTGCCAGCAGCGCAGCTAAGTACCAAGAGACCCAGTACTTC
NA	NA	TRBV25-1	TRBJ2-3	CASSEGVNTQYF	TGTGCCAGCAGTGAAGGGGTGAATACGCAGTATTTT
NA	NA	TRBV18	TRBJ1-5	CASSRSGGNNQPQHF	TGTGCCAGCTCACGTTCCGGGGGTAACAATCAGCCCCAGCATTTT
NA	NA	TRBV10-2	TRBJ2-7	CASIDRQVSSYEQYF	TGCGCCAGCATCGATAGACAGGTATCGTCCTACGAGCAGTACTTC
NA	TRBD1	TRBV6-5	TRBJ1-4	CASSSSGQANGLFF	TGTGCCAGCAGTTCCTCGGGACAGGCAAACGGACTGTTTTTT
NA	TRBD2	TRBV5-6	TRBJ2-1	CASSFGGGHEQFF	TGTGCCAGCAGCTTCGGCGGGGGGCATGAGCAGTTCTTC
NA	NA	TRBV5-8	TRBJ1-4	CASSFYRETHEKLFF	TGTGCCAGCAGCTTCTACAGGGAGACCCATGAAAAACTGTTTTTT
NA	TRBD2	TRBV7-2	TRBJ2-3	CASSRDYRTDTQYF	TGTGCCAGCAGCCGGGACTACCGCACAGATACGCAGTATTTT
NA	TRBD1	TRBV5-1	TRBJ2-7	CASSAWTGWGYEQYF	TGCGCCAGCAGCGCCTGGACAGGTTGGGGATACGAGCAGTACTTC
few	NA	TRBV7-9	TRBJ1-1	CASSRETGIYTEAFF	TGTGCCAGCAGCCGGGAGACAGGAATCTACACTGAAGCTTTCTTT
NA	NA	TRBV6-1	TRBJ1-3	CASSVDTSSGNTIYF	TGTGCCAGCAGTGTCGACACCAGCTCTGGAAACACCATATATTTT
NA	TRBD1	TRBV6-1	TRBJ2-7	CASSETRTGSSEQYF	TGTGCCAGCAGTGAAACCAGGACAGGGTCTAGCGAGCAGTACTTC
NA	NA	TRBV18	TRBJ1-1	CASSRETNEAFF	TGTGCCAGCTCACGTGAAACGAATGAAGCTTTCTTT
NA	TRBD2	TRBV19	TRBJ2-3	CASSGLTQGLASTDTQYF	TGTGCCAGTAGCGGATTGACGCAGGGACTAGCGAGCACAGATACGCAGTATTTT
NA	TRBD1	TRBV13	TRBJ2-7	CASSSGDRVTYEQYF	TGTGCCAGCAGCTCTGGGGACAGGGTTACCTACGAGCAGTACTTC
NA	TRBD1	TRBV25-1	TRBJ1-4	CASSAWTGGNEKLFF	TGTGCCAGCAGTGCATGGACAGGGGGCAATGAAAAACTGTTTTTT
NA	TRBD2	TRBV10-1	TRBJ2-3	CASNGLAGEDTQYF	TGCGCCAGCAACGGACTAGCGGGGGAAGATACGCAGTATTTT
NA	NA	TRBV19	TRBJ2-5	CASSIVYGAETQYF	TGTGCCAGTAGTATAGTGTACGGGGCGGAGACCCAGTACTTC
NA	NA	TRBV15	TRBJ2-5	CATSRDFGFTQETQYF	TGTGCCACCAGCAGAGATTTCGGGTTCACCCAAGAGACCCAGTACTTC